This TCR beta chain was observed in a study of identical twins. Broader study findings: Invariant cells of the MAIT and iNKT types might have partly distorted the zero-insertion analyses. Excess sharing between twins was weaker in beta out-of-frame sequences.

The CDR3 runs to 14 residues. Germline V gene sequence: CDR1 SGHVS, CDR2 FNYEAQ. TCRdb fed the 5' RACE reads into MiXCR, producing one record per CDR3 protein. Here the sample spans some 600,000 distinct CDR3 sequences, just over 7% being singletons. To note about this clonotype: As yet, its antigen is unknown. Germline is not matched at one junction end, which may reflect a read error.

These data were likewise used in another study, on yellow fever vaccine responses in identical twins.

The sample taken for sequencing was PBMCs. The clonotype originates from a woman under 30 in good health. The chain employs TRBV7-6 and TRBJ2-1, with D possibly being TRBD1 (6 bases). CDR3 DNA sequence: TGTGCCAGCATCTTAAGTCCATCCCCGACAGGCCAGTTCTTC. It is translated as CASILSPSPTGQFF.